This TCR beta chain was found in a study of cytomegalovirus exposure and HLA in healthy donors. Study details: Later analysis reported that the approximately 120 validation repertoires shared the platform of the roughly 710 first-cohort repertoires.

Findings and caveats of the study: It was confirmed in vitro that three of the CMV-associated chains were specific for CMV antigens. Fewer than 200 TCR beta chains were listed as cytomegalovirus-associated. First-cohort TCR clusters were later found to tend to co-occur in the approximately 120 validation repertoires.

CDR1 and CDR2 from the germline V gene are MNHNS and SASEGT. This CDR3 contains 13 residues. V lost 7 bases and J lost 5; bases outside the gene matches: 6. With regard to this clone: The antigen remains undetermined.

Libraries were prepared by immunoSEQ multiplex PCR; TCRdb keeps only in-frame clonotypes and omits some of them. The sample holds some 140,000 clones; 70% to 90% are singletons and the top ten take around 2.1%. This chain joins TRBV6-1 and TRBJ2-3; 7 bases fit TRBD2. The source material was PBMCs. The receptor's source is a human donor in good health. CDR3 DNA sequence: TGTGCCAGCACCGTTACTAGCGTAGATACGCAGTATTTT. Its protein product is CASTVTSVDTQYF.